This T cell receptor beta chain derives from a study of CD8 T cells in Susac syndrome. With random hexamers, reverse transcription was performed on 0.5 to 1 ug of RNA. The TCR beta CDR3 was amplified by immunoSEQ multiplex PCR across 54 Vbeta, 13 Jbeta. From the immunoSEQ multiplex PCR reads, TCRdb called clonotypes with MiXCR, one entry per CDR3 protein. This table holds approximately 200,000 distinct CDR3 sequences, roughly 95% found once. Bulk CD8+ and CD4+ cells came from magnetic negative isolation; CD8+ TEMRA by FACS. With 6 bases removed from V and 3 bases from J, the gap between germline ends came to 14 bases. This CDR3 comprises 14 residues. From germline, CDR1 is SGHRS and CDR2 YFSETQ.

The rearrangement joins TRBV5-1 to TRBJ2-3, with D possibly called TRBD1 or TRBD2 (6 bases each). This receptor was taken from a human donor with multiple sclerosis. The sequenced sample was CD4+ T cells from PBMCs. This chain's CDR3 is CASTRGALTDTQYF. CDR3 sequence (DNA): TGCGCCAGCACGAGGGGGGCGCTTACAGATACGCAGTATTTT.